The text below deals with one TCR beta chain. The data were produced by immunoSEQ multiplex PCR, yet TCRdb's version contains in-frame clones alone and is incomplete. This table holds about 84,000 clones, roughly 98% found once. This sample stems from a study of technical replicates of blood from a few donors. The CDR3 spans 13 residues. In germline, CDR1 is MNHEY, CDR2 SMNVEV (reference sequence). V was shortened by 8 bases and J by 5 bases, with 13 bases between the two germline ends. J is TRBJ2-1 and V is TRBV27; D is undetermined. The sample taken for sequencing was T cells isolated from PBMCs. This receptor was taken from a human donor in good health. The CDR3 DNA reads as TGTGCCAGCGGGCAGGCCCCTAACAATGAGCAGTTCTTC. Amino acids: CASGQAPNNEQFF.